The present T cell receptor (beta chain) was sequenced within a study of shared clonotypes between healthy human individuals (dated by TCRdb to the early 2020s). In the study overall: The cohort comprised a couple of women and a few men aged 18 to 49 years. For each donor, CD4 naive and CD4 memory were each given three plates, CD8 naive was given two plates, and CD8 memory was given one plate. Blood TCR repertoires of several healthy adults were deeply sequenced to estimate repertoire size and the extent of clonotype sharing between individuals. Libraries were prepared and TCR repertoires were sequenced by different laboratories using diverse techniques, in order to increase sequencing depth and limit assay-specific biases. Each donor's leukapheresis produced roughly between roughly 0.94 and 9.5 billion PBMCs.

Comments on this clone: Its antigen has not been determined. The record has no base qualities; no much larger clone is one base away.

Paper-wide results and their limitations: Pairwise subsampling led to the expectation that sequencing depth would affect the degree of clonotype sharing among donors. Compared with non-shared clonotypes, clonotypes shared by all four sorted-subset donors had higher generation probabilities. Estimated clonotype richness was generally larger for naive than for memory subsets. The small number of donors limited the genetic and exposure-history diversity represented. Only blood was sampled, and tissue TCR repertoires likely differ from those in blood. About 5% of naive CD4, 3.5% of naive CD8, 2.3% of memory CD4, and about 0.4% of memory CD8 clonotypes were shared across several donors. Incomplete sequencing was indicated by rarefaction of sorted-subset datasets, despite the large sequencing depth.

Using the deep immunoSEQ assay, TCR CDR3 regions were amplified from genomic DNA by multiplex PCR. Extracted genomic DNA from each cell subset was spread evenly across all wells of several immunoSEQ 96-well plates, with each plate serving as a replicate. Each replicate PCR for sorted subsets received approximately 220 ng genomic DNA, equal to roughly 30,000 T cell genomes. Purified libraries were quantified with a Qubit 3.0 fluorometer, sized on a Bioanalyzer 2100, and re-quantified with the KAPA Library Quantification kit. A separate single-read 150-cycle Illumina NextSeq 550 flow cell was used to sequence each immunoSEQ 96-well plate. The published analysis was carried out like this. Because only junctional sequences without quality scores were contained in the immunoSEQ output, filtering matching that applied to full-length reads could not be performed. Sequences were annotated with PyIR, a Python wrapper for IgBLAST v1.9, and V/J genes and CDR3 were assigned using IMGT germline references. Any read was removed if the V/J assignment was weak (E-value above 1e-6), the CDR3 was missing, or the read contained stop codons, out-of-frame junctions, or ambiguous translated residues. V3J clonotypes were defined as sequences sharing the same inferred V gene, J gene, and CDR3 amino acid sequence. The percentage overlap between two repertoires was calculated by dividing the number of shared unique clonotypes by the size of the smaller repertoire. Three approaches were used to assess repertoire richness: RTK rarefaction, the Chao1 estimator, and Recon v2.1 estimates of unobserved clonotypes. Generation probabilities for all TCRbeta clonotypes obtained by the gDNA method from a handful of donors were computed using OLGA. TCRdb took this table from immuneACCESS and kept in-frame rearrangements with V and J called. Such tables lack part of the clones; where checked against another copy, unresolved V genes explain under half of the gap, and the rest is unexplained. D and trimming were read from the DNA, whereas the V and J calls and clone size are those reported in that table. This sample comprises a few million clones, approximately 95% of them detected only once. 0.35% to 0.5% of the sample rests with the top ten.

Donors were healthy HIV-negative adults with no recently reported acute infections or vaccinations. All donors were Caucasian adults living in Nashville, Tennessee, USA. CD4+ T cells were enriched by magnetic negative selection; naive cells were then positively selected on CD45RA, and the negative fraction formed the memory subset. Blood was obtained by leukapheresis, after which PBMCs were separated by Ficoll-Histopaque density gradient centrifugation and cryopreserved in liquid nitrogen vapor phase. Analytical flow cytometry was used to check the purity and quantity of each magnetically sorted T cell population. Genomic DNA was isolated from every sorted fraction and measured by UV absorbance on a Nanodrop 2000c. The germline V gene yields SGHRS for CDR1 and YFSETQ for CDR2. V was cut back by 1 base and J by 6 bases, leaving a gap of 14 bases between them. Taken from cysteine to phenylalanine, the CDR3 has 14 residues. Only CDR3 DNA remains: 42 bases, in frame from the first base.

This chain joins TRBV5-1 to TRBJ2-7, with TRBD1 as a weak D call on 5 bases. The sample taken for sequencing was naive CD4+ T cells from PBMCs. The sample's cell subset or site label, decoded: CD45RA+ positively selected. The TCR was taken from a man between 18 and 35 years old in good health. Some clones in this sample may be carry-over from other donors' samples. DNA sequence: TGCGCCAGCAGCTTGACGACAGAAAGGGGCGAGCAGTACTTC. Protein translation: CASSLTTERGEQYF.